This paragraph covers one TCR beta chain sequence. Its target is unknown. This sample stems from a study of T cell responses to AZD1222 COVID-19 vaccine. Trimming shortened V by 0 bases and J by 1 base, and 16 bases separated the two germline ends. The germline V gene has CDR1 SGHRS and CDR2 YFSETQ. CDR3 length equals 17 residues. Repertoires were generated with immunoSEQ multiplex PCR, while TCRdb's copy carries only in-frame clones and drops some. The table includes roughly 150,000 clones, approximately 92% detected once. Whole-study findings and limits: An increase in Spike-specific TCR breadth and depth was observed after two AZD1222 doses.

The receptor comes from an adult in good health. Sample: peripheral blood, taken on day 0 of AZD1222 vaccination. The chain has TRBV5-1 and TRBJ1-1, with D possibly being TRBD1 (6 bases). The CDR3 loop is CASSLDLFRGGNTEAFF. The CDR3 nucleotides read TGCGCCAGCAGCTTGGATCTATTCAGGGGAGGGAACACTGAAGCTTTCTTT.